Below, 32 T cell receptor beta chains from the same sample are listed, as sequenced in a study of blood T cell repertoires in COVID-19. Sequenced by immunoSEQ multiplex PCR; TCRdb stores in-frame clones only, minus some. The sample records roughly 250,000 clones, approximately 86% being singletons. Sample: PBMCs or T cells enriched from blood (not recorded which). Receptors were obtained from a woman aged 40 to 49 with acute COVID-19.

J is TRBJ2-1 and V is TRBV5-1; TRBD2 aligns across 10 bases. The junction had 10 bases not matched to a gene; V was cut back by 3 bases and J by 4 bases. CDR3 size: 17 residues. Germline values: CDR1 SGHRS, CDR2 YFSETQ. CDR3 nucleotides: TGCGCCAGCAGCTACGGACTAGCGGTCCTGGGGTACAATGAGCAGTTCTTC. It specifies CASSYGLAVLGYNEQFF.

J is TRBJ1-1 and V is TRBV29-1, with 9 bases identical to TRBD1. Germline-derived CDR1 and CDR2 are SQVTM and ANQGSEA. The V and J ends lost 6 bases and 1 base, in that order; junction bases with no gene match: 3. This CDR3 has 13 amino acids. The CDR3 is CSVTGGENTEAFF. The CDR3 nucleotides read TGCAGCGTAACAGGGGGCGAGAACACTGAAGCTTTCTTT.

The CDR3 coding sequence is TGTGCCAGCAGACCGGGGGAACTCGGTCAGCCCCAGCATTTT. Amino acid sequence: CASRPGELGQPQHF. The chain links TRBV6-1 to TRBJ1-5, with TRBD1 as a possible D gene (5 bases). The CDR3 is 14 amino acids. The V end lost 6 bases, the J end lost 6 bases, and 15 bases lay between the germline ends. From germline, CDR1 is MNHNS and CDR2 SASEGT.

This chain uses TRBV12-3 or TRBV12-4 with TRBJ2-5; weak D call: TRBD2 (5 bases). The CDR3 totals 13 residues. V was pared by 4 bases and J by 2 bases, with 8 bases between. CDR3: CASSSGWQETQYF. In DNA, the CDR3 is TGTGCCAGCAGTTCGGGGTGGCAAGAGACCCAGTACTTC.

The genes are TRBV14 and TRBJ2-7; 7 bases map to TRBD2. Trimming cost V 3 bases and J 7 bases; bases outside gene matches: 3. The CDR3 is 12 residues long. Germline V gene lookup returns CDR1 SGHDN and CDR2 FVKESK. CDR3 protein: CASSQTGGEQYF. The CDR3 DNA is TGTGCCAGCAGCCAGACGGGGGGAGAGCAGTACTTC.

J is TRBJ1-3 and V is TRBV6-6; 9 positions match TRBD1. The ends lost 4 bases at V and 4 bases at J; junction bases unmatched: 8. Per the germline V gene, CDR1 is MNHNY and CDR2 is SVGAGI (reference sequence). The CDR3 length is 16 residues. The DNA of the CDR3 is TGTGCCAGCAGTTTCATACAGGGGGCTGGGGGAAACACCATATATTTT. Residues: CASSFIQGAGGNTIYF.

This chain joins TRBV18 and TRBJ2-2, with D possibly TRBD2 on 5 matching bases. V shed 3 bases and J shed 4 bases, with 9 bases lying between them. CDR3 length: 14 amino acids. Germline CDR1 reads KGHSH; CDR2 reads LQKENI. CDR3: CASSPKGGTGELFF. CDR3 DNA sequence: TGTGCCAGCTCACCCAAAGGAGGCACCGGGGAGCTGTTTTTT. Together with reference TRBV18 and TRBJ2-2, the CDR3 gives the full variable domain: NAGVMQNPRHLVRRRGQEARLRCSPMKGHSHVYWYRQLPEEGLKFMVYLQKENIIDESGMPKERFSAEFPKEGPSILRIQQVVRGDSAAYFCASSPKGGTGELFFGEGSRLTVL.

This chain joins TRBV5-1 and TRBJ2-1; the match to TRBD2 covers 12 bases. The germline gives CDR1 SGHRS, CDR2 YFSETQ. V shed 4 bases, J shed 8 bases, and the junction held 4 bases outside the gene matches. The CDR3 loop spans 14 amino acids. The CDR3 DNA reads as TGCGCCAGCAGCCAGACTAGCGGGAGTGATGAGCAGTTCTTC. Translating it yields CASSQTSGSDEQFF.

V usage is TRBV14 and J usage is TRBJ2-1, with D possibly being TRBD2 (6 bases). V lost 4 bases and J lost 1, with 8 bases in between. This CDR3 contains 14 residues. Germline V gives CDR1 SGHDN, CDR2 FVKESK. CDR3 in DNA: TGTGCCAGCAGCCTGGGGACTTCCTACAATGAGCAGTTCTTC. This gives the protein CASSLGTSYNEQFF.

This clone was detected only once. The chain has TRBV29-1 and TRBJ1-1; no clear D. Germline-derived CDR1 and CDR2 are SQVTM and ANQGSEA. The CDR3 is 13 residues long. Deletions cut 5 bases from V and 3 bases from J, with 13 bases between. CDR3 DNA: TGCAGCGTTATTAGGGAAGCGGACACTGAAGCTTTCTTT. Encoded protein: CSVIREADTEAFF.

This chain connects TRBV7-3 to TRBJ2-2; tentatively, D is TRBD2 (5 bases). The V and J ends lost 1 base and 1 base respectively, with 10 bases between them. The CDR3 has 16 amino acids. Germline V gene sequence: CDR1 SGHTA, CDR2 FQGTGA. As DNA, the CDR3 is TGTGCCAGCAGCTTAAACGGCGGAGGGAACACCGGGGAGCTGTTTTTT. Amino acids: CASSLNGGGNTGELFF.

The genes are TRBV6-6 and TRBJ2-7; TRBD1 aligns across 11 bases. The CDR3 runs 15 residues. The junction had 3 bases not matched to a gene; V was cut back by 1 base and J by 4 bases. CDR1 MNHNY and CDR2 SVGAGI come from the germline V gene (reference sequence). CDR3 sequence reads: CASSYWGQGGYEQYF. Written as DNA, the CDR3 is TGTGCCAGCAGTTACTGGGGACAGGGGGGATACGAGCAGTACTTC.

As for this clone: A read error is possible here, since a much larger clone lies one base away. The chain links TRBV7-9 to TRBJ1-4, with a weak D call TRBD1 (5 bases). The CDR3 sequence is 15 residues long. Germline V gene lookup returns CDR1 SEHNR and CDR2 FQNEAQ (reference sequence). The CDR3 spells CTSSLRQTTREKLFF. The CDR3 nucleotides read TGTACCAGCAGCCTAAGACAGACCACGAGGGAAAAACTGTTTTTT.

The chain has TRBV11-1 and TRBJ1-1; tentative D call: TRBD1 (6 bases). V was trimmed by 5 bases and J by 6 bases, leaving 19 bases between them. This CDR3 region has 15 residues. Germline V lookup: CDR1 SGHAT, CDR2 FQDESV (reference sequence). The CDR3 sequence: CASSPLRDTSPEAFF. CDR3 DNA: TGTGCCAGCAGCCCTCTTCGGGACACGAGTCCTGAAGCTTTCTTT.

The V and J genes are TRBV5-1 and TRBJ2-6, with D perhaps matching TRBD1 (5 bases). The CDR3 runs 17 residues. CDR1 SGHRS and CDR2 YFSETQ come from the germline V gene. Trimming stripped 4 bases from V and 0 bases from J, with 14 bases between. The CDR3 DNA reads as TGCGCCAGCAGCGTCGAACCAGGGTCCTCTGGGGCCAACGTCCTGACTTTC. Amino acids: CASSVEPGSSGANVLTF.

This clone was recorded a few times. The junction departs from the called germline gene at one end, perhaps through a read error. The chain has TRBV18 and TRBJ1-2; TRBD1 is a possible D gene (5 bases). Germline lookup yields CDR1 KGHSH and CDR2 LQKENI. The CDR3 covers 16 residues. CDR3 in DNA: TGTGCCAGCTCACCACCCCAAGGGGAACTTGAGGATGGGTACACCTTC. Translation: CASSPPQGELEDGYTF.

The CDR3 DNA reads as TGTGCCAGTAGCAACAAGGGGTATGAGCAGTTCTTC. Protein: CASSNKGYEQFF. The genes are TRBV19 and TRBJ2-1, with D maybe TRBD1 (5 bases). Germline V gives CDR1 LNHDA, CDR2 SQIVND (reference sequence). The CDR3 totals 12 residues. Trimming took off 6 bases at V and 8 bases at J, with 11 bases between the two ends. Supplemented by reference TRBV19 and TRBJ2-1, the full variable domain reads DGGITQSPKYLFRKEGQNVTLSCEQNLNHDAMYWYRQDPGQGLRLIYYSQIVNDFQKGDIAEGYSVSREKKESFPLTVTSAQKNPTAFYLCASSNKGYEQFFGPGTRLTVL.

J is TRBJ2-1 and V is TRBV5-1, with 8 bases aligning to TRBD2. This CDR3 contains 12 residues. V lost 7 bases and J lost 9; bases outside the gene matches: 6. Germline loops: CDR1 SGHRS, CDR2 YFSETQ. The CDR3 sequence is CASLAGGGEQFF. Written as DNA, the CDR3 is TGCGCCAGCCTGGCGGGAGGCGGTGAGCAGTTCTTC.

The rearrangement links TRBV12-3 or TRBV12-4 to TRBJ1-6; D gene uncertain. The CDR3 consists of 12 residues. The ends were cut back, 4 bases at V and 8 bases at J, with 6 bases in the middle. The DNA of the CDR3 is TGTGCCAGCAGTTCGTCGGATTCACCCCTCCACTTT. This sequence encodes CASSSSDSPLHF.

The chain employs TRBV10-1 and TRBJ2-3; 11 bases align to TRBD2. The V gene's germline CDR1 is WNHNN and CDR2 SYGVQD (reference sequence). V lost 9 bases and J lost 7; bases outside the gene matches: 12. The CDR3 has 15 residues. CDR3 nucleotide sequence: TGCGCCAGTTCACTAGCGGGAGCTTTTGACAATACGCAGTATTTT. Translation gives CASSLAGAFDNTQYF.

The rearrangement joins TRBV5-5 to TRBJ2-2; 10 bases map to TRBD2. In germline, CDR1 is SGHKS, CDR2 YYEKEE (reference sequence). J gave up 4 bases and V 1 base, and 4 bases lay outside the gene matches. This CDR3 has 16 amino acids. The CDR3 sequence is CASSLRAGGPTGELFF. The CDR3 nucleotides read TGTGCCAGCAGCTTGCGAGCGGGAGGGCCCACCGGGGAGCTGTTTTTT.

The CDR3 protein is CASSPRTGRSEAFF. CDR3 bases: TGTGCCAGCAGCCCTAGGACAGGGCGATCTGAAGCTTTCTTT. The rearrangement uses TRBV5-4 and TRBJ1-1, with TRBD1 identical over 8 bases. V was pared by 4 bases and J by 6 bases, with 8 bases of the junction left unmatched. From germline, CDR1 is SGHNT and CDR2 YYREEE (reference sequence). There are 14 residues in the CDR3.

This clone was seen more than once but under ten times. V gene TRBV5-1 combines with J gene TRBJ1-6; 7 bases are a match to TRBD1. Germline CDR1 SGHRS, CDR2 YFSETQ. The CDR3 length is 15 residues. J was trimmed by 15 bases and V by 5 bases; bases with no gene match: 17. The CDR3 loop is CASRVSTGYNSGLHF. DNA for the CDR3: TGCGCCAGCAGGGTGTCGACAGGGTATAATTCGGGCCTCCACTTT.

This rearrangement joins TRBV6-1 to TRBJ2-5, with 12 bases lining up with TRBD2. Trimming at V came to 4 bases and at J to 5 bases, leaving 8 bases not matched to a gene. The CDR3 contains 16 residues. Germline lookup yields CDR1 MNHNS and CDR2 SASEGT. This CDR3 is CASSALAGGNGETQYF. The CDR3, as DNA: TGTGCCAGCAGTGCCCTAGCGGGAGGGAATGGGGAGACCCAGTACTTC.

This rearrangement joins TRBV11-3 to TRBJ1-1, with 11 positions matching TRBD1. V shed 2 bases and J 1 base; nucleotides not matched to a gene: 6. The CDR3 consists of 17 residues. Looked up from germline, CDR1 is SGHNT and CDR2 is YENEEA. CDR3: CASSLTDRGLTNTEAFF. In nucleotides, the CDR3 is TGTGCCAGCAGCTTAACGGACAGGGGGCTAACGAACACTGAAGCTTTCTTT.

The genes are TRBV19 and TRBJ1-5; TRBD1 agrees at 7 bases. The CDR3 is 17 residues long. Looked up from germline, CDR1 is LNHDA and CDR2 is SQIVND (reference sequence). Unmatched junction bases numbered 9, after V lost 4 bases and J lost 0 bases. The CDR3 nucleotides read TGTGCCAGTAGTACTCCGGGACAGAGATATAGCAATCAGCCCCAGCATTTT. Amino acid sequence: CASSTPGQRYSNQPQHF.

V gene TRBV21-1 combines with J gene TRBJ2-1; TRBD2, the table's D call, was not compared with the DNA. TRBV21-1 has pseudogene status. The CDR3 is 17 residues long. The CDR3 region is CASSTFPSGSSYNEQFF. Here the CDR3 DNA reads TGTGCCAGCAGCACCTTTCCTAGCGGAAGCTCCTACAATGAGCAGTTCTTC.

This clone was detected only once. The V gene is TRBV19, the J gene TRBJ2-3; 12 bases fit TRBD2. Germline V gives CDR1 LNHDA, CDR2 SQIVND (reference sequence). The length of the CDR3 is 15 residues. J gave up 3 bases and V 5 bases, and 3 bases lay outside the gene matches. The CDR3 sequence: CASSVGLAGTDTQYF. CDR3 bases: TGTGCCAGTAGTGTTGGACTAGCGGGAACAGATACGCAGTATTTT.

The chain joins TRBV10-2 to TRBJ2-7; 7 bases match TRBD2. Germline-derived CDR1 and CDR2 are WSHSY and SAAADI. The CDR3 is 13 amino acids. Trimming cost V 7 bases and J 4 bases; bases outside gene matches: 7. The CDR3 sequence is CASTAGEFYEQYF. The CDR3 coding sequence is TGCGCCAGCACTGCGGGAGAGTTTTACGAGCAGTACTTC.

The CDR3 spells CASSAYHGGLTEAFF. CDR3 DNA: TGTGCCAGCAGCGCCTACCACGGGGGGCTCACTGAAGCTTTCTTT. The chain has TRBV9 and TRBJ1-1; TRBD1 is a possible D gene (6 bases). V dropped 3 bases and J dropped 4 bases, with 16 bases sitting between them. From germline, CDR1 is SGDLS and CDR2 YYNGEE. The CDR3 sequence is 15 residues long.

V is TRBV7-9 and J is TRBJ2-7; 10 nucleotides agree with TRBD1. Trimming took 0 bases from V and 7 from J; bases not matched to a gene: 12. CDR1 and CDR2 (germline): SEHNR, FQNEAQ (reference sequence). The CDR3 is 17 amino acids. CDR3 bases: TGTGCCAGCAGCTTAGCGGGACAGGGGCGGGAGTCGGGAGAGCAGTACTTC. Its protein product is CASSLAGQGRESGEQYF.

The gene calls are TRBV3-1 (or the pseudogene TRBV3-2) and TRBJ2-5; 7 bases align to TRBD2. With V trimmed by 7 bases and J by 0 bases, 8 bases remained unmatched. This CDR3 comprises 15 residues. Germline-derived CDR1 and CDR2 are LGHDT and YNNKEL (reference sequence). The CDR3 bases are TGTGCCAGCAACCCAAACGGGAGGTACCAAGAGACCCAGTACTTC. It yields the protein CASNPNGRYQETQYF.